Listed below are T cell receptor beta chains from one sample, sequenced in a study of cytomegalovirus exposure and HLA in healthy donors. TCRdb's table, derived via immunoSEQ multiplex PCR, lists solely in-frame clones and lacks some. The table records around 91,000 clones, around 60% of them present only once. The sample was PBMCs. The receptors derive from a man in his sixties in good health and CMV-seronegative. CDR3s include the opening cysteine and the closing phenylalanine or tryptophan. D genes are given only for firm matches. Only part of the rows carry a size: once, few, many, or a class if the clone is expanded.

V	length	D	size	J	CDR3	DNA
TRBV29-1	15	.	.	TRBJ1-2	CSVVVGGAGDYGYTF	TGCAGCGTTGTCGTGGGGGGGGCGGGAGACTATGGCTACACCTTC
TRBV5-1	15	.	few	TRBJ2-3	CASSLTAPRTDTQYF	TGCGCCAGCAGCCTGACAGCACCCCGCACAGATACGCAGTATTTT
TRBV2	17	.	.	TRBJ2-2	CASSEGTSSIDTGELFF	TGTGCCAGCAGCGAGGGTACTTCCTCTATTGACACCGGGGAGCTGTTTTTT
TRBV18	16	.	.	TRBJ2-1	CASSPSGDLTYNEQFF	TGTGCCAGCTCACCATCGGGGGACTTAACCTACAATGAGCAGTTCTTC
TRBV27	14	TRBD1	.	TRBJ1-5	CASSLQGRNQPQHF	TGTGCCAGCAGCTTACAGGGGAGAAATCAGCCCCAGCATTTT
TRBV5-1	13	.	.	TRBJ2-5	CASKHRVYVIQYF	TGCGCCAGCAAACACAGGGTTTACGTGATCCAGTACTTC
TRBV6-1	13	TRBD2	few	TRBJ2-1	CAVRGLGYNEQFF	TGTGCCGTACGAGGACTAGGCTACAATGAGCAGTTCTTC
TRBV28	14	TRBD1	.	TRBJ2-7	CASSDVGQGYEQYF	TGTGCCAGCAGTGACGTGGGACAGGGGTACGAGCAGTACTTC
TRBV7-6	15	.	once	TRBJ1-1	CASRLTGNGWTEAFF	TGTGCCAGCAGATTAACAGGCAATGGGTGGACTGAAGCTTTCTTT
TRBV6-6	13	.	.	TRBJ2-2	CASSLDVTGELFF	TGTGCCAGCAGCCTAGACGTGACCGGGGAGCTGTTTTTT
TRBV2	15	TRBD2	.	TRBJ2-3	CASSETSGSTDTQYF	TGTGCCAGCAGTGAGACTAGCGGCAGCACAGATACGCAGTATTTT
TRBV11-1	16	.	.	TRBJ1-1	CASSLGAGYMNTEAFF	TGTGCCAGCAGCTTAGGCGCCGGGTACATGAACACTGAAGCTTTCTTT
TRBV29-1	14	.	.	TRBJ1-6	CSVALGQGNSPLHF	TGCAGCGTTGCGCTGGGGCAGGGTAATTCACCCCTCCACTTT
TRBV5-4	13	.	.	TRBJ2-2	CASSLPDTGELFF	TGTGCCAGCAGCTTGCCGGACACCGGGGAGCTGTTTTTT
TRBV11-2	16	.	.	TRBJ2-7	CAEEGPKIEGVLEQYF	TGTGCCGAGGAGGGACCGAAGATCGAAGGGGTTCTCGAGCAGTACTTC
TRBV11-3	16	TRBD1	.	TRBJ2-2	CASSFPQGRGTGELFF	TGTGCCAGCAGCTTCCCACAGGGGCGAGGCACCGGGGAGCTGTTTTTT
TRBV28	12	.	few	TRBJ1-2	CASRGGNYGYTF	TGTGCCAGCAGAGGAGGGAACTATGGCTACACCTTC
TRBV6-5	14	.	.	TRBJ1-3	CASGRDNSGNTIYF	TGTGCCAGCGGCAGGGACAACTCTGGAAACACCATATATTTT
TRBV19	17	.	.	TRBJ2-2	CASSSSPGHANTGELFF	TGTGCCAGTAGTTCCTCACCGGGACACGCAAACACCGGGGAGCTGTTTTTT
TRBV25-1	13	.	.	TRBJ2-7	CASSAAGTYEQYF	TGTGCCAGCAGTGCTGCCGGGACCTACGAGCAGTACTTC
TRBV11-1	16	.	.	TRBJ2-3	CASSFQGSRLGDTQYF	TGTGCCAGCAGCTTCCAGGGGTCCCGCTTAGGAGATACGCAGTATTTT
TRBV27	18	TRBD2	few	TRBJ2-1	CATRGAGGPGSSYNEQFF	TGTGCCACCCGAGGAGCGGGGGGCCCCGGGAGCTCCTACAATGAGCAGTTCTTC
TRBV6-5	14	TRBD1	.	TRBJ1-6	CASRRGTEILFIHF	TGTGCCAGCCGTAGGGGGACAGAAATCCTCTTTATCCACTTT
TRBV7-9	11	TRBD1	.	TRBJ1-1	CASSRQGEAFF	TGTGCCAGCAGTCGACAGGGGGAAGCTTTCTTT
TRBV6-5	14	TRBD1	.	TRBJ1-3	CASSTGTGSNTIYF	TGTGCCAGCAGCACCGGGACAGGGTCCAACACCATATATTTT
TRBV2	16	.	.	TRBJ2-5	CASSVNNLGYGETQYF	TGTGCCAGCAGTGTGAATAATTTGGGCTATGGGGAGACCCAGTACTTC
TRBV29-1	16	.	.	TRBJ2-2	CSVEFRRAQGTGELFF	TGCAGCGTTGAATTCCGCAGGGCCCAGGGAACCGGGGAGCTGTTTTTT
TRBV30	16	.	.	TRBJ2-7	CAWSQIGDWERYEQYF	TGTGCCTGGAGTCAAATCGGGGACTGGGAAAGATACGAGCAGTACTTC
TRBV19	15	TRBD1	.	TRBJ1-1	CASSNSGQGRTEAFF	TGTGCCAGTAGTAACTCAGGACAGGGGAGGACTGAAGCTTTCTTT
TRBV7-6	15	TRBD2	.	TRBJ2-5	CASIQGLAGQETQYF	TGTGCCAGCATCCAGGGACTAGCGGGTCAAGAGACCCAGTACTTC
TRBV19	15	.	few	TRBJ1-5	CASTNYGPSLEPQHF	TGTGCCAGTACCAACTACGGCCCCTCTTTGGAGCCCCAGCATTTT
TRBV7-6	12	.	few	TRBJ2-5	CASSPEVVAQYF	TGTGCCAGCAGCCCCGAAGTAGTGGCCCAGTACTTC
TRBV19	12	.	.	TRBJ1-1	CASRGDNTEAFF	TGTGCCAGTAGAGGGGATAACACTGAAGCTTTCTTT
TRBV4-2	17	TRBD1	.	TRBJ2-1	CASSQPEDRGPYNEQFF	TGTGCCAGCAGCCAGCCAGAGGACAGGGGTCCCTACAATGAGCAGTTCTTC
TRBV11-3	15	.	.	TRBJ2-3	CASSLDAGSTDTQYF	TGTGCCAGCAGCTTAGACGCCGGGAGCACAGATACGCAGTATTTT
TRBV5-1	16	TRBD1	.	TRBJ1-6	CASSLAGTVYNSPLHF	TGCGCCAGCAGCTTGGCCGGGACAGTTTATAATTCACCCCTCCACTTT
TRBV18	15	.	once	TRBJ2-1	CASSPPPGSYNEQFF	TGTGCCAGCTCACCACCGCCGGGATCCTACAATGAGCAGTTCTTC
TRBV7-9	14	TRBD1	.	TRBJ2-3	CASSFQGAEDTQYF	TGTGCCAGCAGCTTCCAGGGGGCGGAGGATACGCAGTATTTT
TRBV2	13	.	.	TRBJ1-5	CASRDSPNQPQHF	TGTGCCAGCAGGGACAGCCCCAATCAGCCCCAGCATTTT
TRBV5-1	15	.	.	TRBJ1-3	CASSLTESSGNTIYF	TGCGCCAGCAGCTTAACAGAGAGCTCTGGAAACACCATATATTTT
TRBV19	14	TRBD1	once	TRBJ2-3	CASSMDRAADTQYF	TGTGCCAGTAGTATGGACAGGGCCGCTGATACGCAGTATTTT
TRBV28	17	TRBD1	.	TRBJ1-5	CASRKDRGRQSNQPQHF	TGTGCCAGTCGGAAGGACAGGGGGCGCCAAAGCAATCAGCCCCAGCATTTT
TRBV29-1	14	.	.	TRBJ1-1	CSVAEPGLNTEAFF	TGCAGCGTTGCGGAACCAGGCCTGAACACTGAAGCTTTCTTT
TRBV27	15	TRBD2	.	TRBJ2-1	CASSLSLAGGNEQFF	TGTGCCAGCAGTTTAAGCCTAGCGGGGGGGAATGAGCAGTTCTTC
TRBV4-1	17	TRBD2	.	TRBJ2-1	CASSQISFTGGSNEQFF	TGCGCCAGCAGCCAAATCTCTTTCACGGGGGGGAGCAATGAGCAGTTCTTC
TRBV5-1	16	TRBD2	.	TRBJ2-7	CASSSGTSGVSYEQYF	TGCGCCAGCAGCTCAGGGACTAGCGGGGTGTCCTACGAGCAGTACTTC
TRBV2	15	.	few	TRBJ2-4	CASSTEDLAKNIQYF	TGTGCCAGCAGTACAGAAGACCTAGCCAAAAACATTCAGTACTTC
TRBV28	13	.	.	TRBJ2-3	CASGLLATDTQYF	TGTGCCAGCGGGCTTTTAGCGACAGATACGCAGTATTTT
TRBV19	16	TRBD1	.	TRBJ1-6	CASSIGQGWVSSPLHF	TGTGCCAGTAGTATCGGACAGGGGTGGGTGAGTTCACCCCTCCACTTT
TRBV5-5	16	TRBD1	.	TRBJ1-4	CASSLAVAGGKEKLFF	TGTGCCAGCAGCTTGGCTGTTGCAGGGGGAAAGGAAAAACTGTTTTTT
TRBV4-2	17	.	.	TRBJ2-3	CASSQEGEGAVTDTQYF	TGTGCCAGCAGCCAAGAGGGTGAGGGCGCAGTCACAGATACGCAGTATTTT
TRBV27	15	TRBD1	.	TRBJ1-5	CASSLSGTGHQPQHF	TGTGCCAGCAGTTTATCCGGGACAGGGCATCAGCCCCAGCATTTT
TRBV5-1	13	.	few	TRBJ2-4	CASSLGLENIQYF	TGCGCCAGCAGCTTGGGACTGGAAAACATTCAGTACTTC
TRBV12-5	15	.	many	TRBJ1-3	CASGFLGANGNTIYF	TGTGCTAGTGGTTTTCTGGGGGCAAATGGAAACACCATATATTTT
TRBV11-3	18	TRBD1	.	TRBJ2-6	CASSGGRGRGAGANVLTF	TGTGCCAGCAGCGGAGGCAGGGGGCGAGGGGCTGGGGCCAACGTCCTGACTTTC
TRBV5-1	15	TRBD1	once	TRBJ1-6	CASSAEARGNSPLHF	TGCGCCAGCAGCGCTGAGGCCAGGGGGAATTCACCCCTCCACTTT
TRBV28	13	.	.	TRBJ2-7	CASSNPGIYEQYF	TGTGCCAGCAGCAATCCGGGAATTTACGAGCAGTACTTC
TRBV5-1	15	.	.	TRBJ1-3	CASSWDGGSGNTIYF	TGCGCCAGCAGCTGGGACGGGGGGTCCGGAAACACCATATATTTT